The present entry profiles one T cell receptor beta chain with its context. The source of the sample is a study of blood T cell repertoires in COVID-19. About the research overall: Researchers got acute and convalescent COVID-19 samples from the United States, Italy and Spain. T cells, B-cell-depleted T cells, or PBMCs supplied cDNA or gDNA.

In Seattle, patients joined the study during active infection and were tracked longitudinally. As handled by the study authors: Estimated nucleated cell counts came from reference gene primer amplification. Using immunoSEQ multiplex PCR, the repertoire was profiled, and TCRdb retains in-frame clones only, with some absent. Clonal size and the V and J genes are those of that table, whereas D and trimming came from the DNA. Here the sample spans 220,000 or so clones, more than 85% being singletons. Germline lookup yields CDR1 LNHDA and CDR2 SQIVND (reference sequence). The CDR3 length is 16 residues. The trim removed 5 bases at V and 2 bases at J, leaving 8 bases unmatched.

The chain recombines TRBV19 with TRBJ1-5; 8 nucleotides line up with TRBD1. The sequenced sample consisted of peripheral blood. This receptor was obtained from a woman aged 50 to 60 with COVID-19, enrolled during active disease. Written as DNA, the CDR3 is TGTGCCAGTAGTGCCCCTCCGGGACAGGGCAATCAGCCCCAGCATTTT. Translation: CASSAPPGQGNQPQHF.